This T cell receptor beta chain was identified during a study of regulatory T cells in long-lasting Graves disease. Whole-study findings and limits: Tissue studied was limited to peripheral blood, excluding thyroid tissue.

As for time point: newly diagnosed GD, antithyroid drugs for less than 3 months. Scientists built the TCR library using RNA that was extracted from PBMCs. Germline V gives CDR1 KGHSH, CDR2 LQKENI. V was pared by 3 bases and J by 3 bases, with 14 bases between. This CDR3 spans 15 amino acids. The authors built TCR beta libraries using iRepertoire HTBI primers and Arm-PCR of CDR3 regions. TCRdb re-called the multiplex PCR reads with MiXCR, one entry per CDR3 protein. The sample carries 450,000 to 600,000 distinct CDR3 sequences, roughly 17% recorded once. This clonotype turned up a few times. The antigen remains unidentified. The same data also contributed to another study, on T cells in Graves' hyperthyroidism and ophthalmopathy.

The receptor was derived from a man between 35 and 55 years old with Graves disease. The sequencing used peripheral blood mononuclear cells (PBMCs), collected at new diagnosis, from a patient treated with antithyroid drugs. The gene calls are TRBV18 and TRBJ2-5, with D maybe TRBD1 (7 bases). CDR3 in amino acids: CASSPFQGGEETQYF. The CDR3 nucleotides read TGTGCCAGCTCACCCTTTCAGGGGGGAGAAGAGACCCAGTACTTC. The entire variable domain, with the rest obtained from reference TRBV18 and TRBJ2-5, is as follows: NAGVMQNPRHLVRRRGQEARLRCSPMKGHSHVYWYRQLPEEGLKFMVYLQKENIIDESGMPKERFSAEFPKEGPSILRIQQVVRGDSAAYFCASSPFQGGEETQYFGPGTRLLVL.